The source of this T cell receptor (beta chain) is a study of CD8 T cells in ankylosing spondylitis. Comments on this clonotype: What it binds is unknown.

From the 5' RACE reads, TCRdb called clonotypes with MiXCR, one entry per CDR3 protein. The sample lists about 440,000 distinct CDR3 sequences, 15% to 20% seen once, with over 0.9% in the top ten. This CDR3 contains 13 residues. Germline V gene sequence: CDR1 MRHNA, CDR2 SNTAGT. Trimming pared 3 bases from V and 7 bases from J, leaving 13 bases between. Study results and caveats: In ankylosing spondylitis blood, a motif of fewer than 10 highly homologous TCR beta variants appeared characteristic.

V gene TRBV6-4 combines with J gene TRBJ2-7; possibly TRBD2 for D (6 bases). What was sequenced was blood, either unsorted or a sorted T cell fraction (not recorded which). This TCR was recovered from a male donor with ankylosing spondylitis. The CDR3 DNA follows: TGTGCCAGCAGTGAATCGTTTGGGACTGAGCAGTACTTC. Amino acids: CASSESFGTEQYF.